Presented here are 4 T cell receptor beta chains from one specimen sequenced in a study of shared clonotypes between healthy human individuals. The protocol was immunoSEQ multiplex PCR, while the TCRdb copy is restricted to in-frame clones and leaves out a portion. The sample records 500,000 to 550,000 clones, more than 95% being singletons. Sequenced material: naive CD4+ T cells sorted from blood. As for subset: CD45RA+ positively selected. These receptors were collected from a woman younger than 45 in good health.

The V and J genes are TRBV5-4 and TRBJ2-7, with 11 bases matching TRBD1. The CDR3 sequence is 15 residues long. The trim removed 4 bases at V and 3 bases at J, leaving 6 bases unmatched. Germline loops: CDR1 SGHNT, CDR2 YYREEE (reference sequence). CDR3 coding DNA: TGTGCCAGCAGCCACGCCGGGACAGGGGGCTACGAGCAGTACTTC. Amino acids: CASSHAGTGGYEQYF.

The rearrangement joins TRBV21-1 to TRBJ2-7; TRBD2, the table's D call, lacks a check against the DNA. TRBV21-1 is an annotated pseudogene. CDR3 length equals 14 residues. The CDR3 here is CASSPLATTYEQYF. DNA for the CDR3: TGTGCCAGCAGTCCGCTAGCGACGACCTACGAGCAGTACTTC.

V usage is TRBV27 and J usage is TRBJ2-1; no clear D gene. V gave up 3 bases and J gave up 10 bases, with 13 bases separating them. CDR3 size: 13 residues. Germline CDR1 reads MNHEY; CDR2 reads SMNVEV (reference sequence). In nucleotides, the CDR3 is TGTGCCAGCAGTTTCCCCATTTTAGGGGAGCAGTTCTTC. Its protein is CASSFPILGEQFF.

The rearrangement joins TRBV5-1 to TRBJ1-3; D ambiguous. CDR1 and CDR2 (germline): SGHRS, YFSETQ. This CDR3 has 17 residues. Trimming removed 0 bases from V and 2 bases from J, with 15 bases in between. The CDR3 here is CASSLVSSGGAGNTIYF. CDR3 DNA sequence: TGCGCCAGCAGCTTGGTTTCGTCGGGTGGGGCTGGAAACACCATATATTTT.